These 27 T cell receptor beta chains share one sample of origin, sequenced in a study of blood T cell repertoires in COVID-19. Measured with immunoSEQ multiplex PCR; TCRdb has only the in-frame clones, and not every one. The repertoire has around 300,000 clones, roughly 89% of them found once; the top ten carry under 2.5%. The sample comprised PBMCs or T cells enriched from blood (not recorded which). The receptors were gathered from a woman aged 55 to 70 who had recovered from COVID-19.

This clone was counted once. The V and J genes are TRBV11-2 and TRBJ1-6; no definite D call. The ends were cut back, 5 bases at V and 8 bases at J, with 16 bases in the middle. This CDR3 has 15 amino acids. CDR1 and CDR2 from the germline V gene are SGHAT and FQNNGV. CDR3 in DNA: TGTGCCAGCAGCGACCGGCGAGGGAGGGATTCACCCCTCCACTTT. As protein: CASSDRRGRDSPLHF.

The V and J genes are TRBV9 and TRBJ2-3; D might be TRBD2 (6 bases). CDR1 and CDR2 from the germline V gene are SGDLS and YYNGEE. The CDR3 consists of 15 residues. V shed 3 bases and J shed 2 bases, with 13 bases lying between them. CDR3 DNA sequence: TGTGCCAGCAGCGGAGCTAGCGTATTCACAGATACGCAGTATTTT. The encoded protein is CASSGASVFTDTQYF.

The genes are TRBV10-3 and TRBJ1-4; 7 nucleotides line up with TRBD1. Germline V CDR1 and CDR2: ENHRY, SYGVKD. The ends lost 5 bases at V and 5 bases at J; junction bases unmatched: 5. CDR3 length equals 14 residues. The CDR3 loop is CAISPDRVNEKLFF. Written as DNA, the CDR3 is TGTGCCATCAGTCCTGACAGGGTCAATGAAAAACTGTTTTTT.

This sequence joins TRBV11-2 and TRBJ1-6, with 8 bases lining up with TRBD1. The CDR3 spans 15 residues. The trim removed 8 bases at V and 10 bases at J, leaving 13 bases unmatched. Germline V gene sequence: CDR1 SGHAT, CDR2 FQNNGV. DNA of the CDR3: TGTGCCAGCGGGGGGACAGGTCAGGCAAGGTCACCCCTCCACTTT. Encoded protein: CASGGTGQARSPLHF.

V is TRBV21-1 and J is TRBJ2-7; the table's D call, TRBD1, was not checked against the DNA. TRBV21-1 is a pseudogene locus. The CDR3 is made up of 13 amino acids. Here the CDR3 DNA reads TGTGCCAGCAGCAAAGCAGGGGGATACGAGCAGTACTTC. As protein: CASSKAGGYEQYF.

CDR3 residues: CASSGAGGYQPQHF. The CDR3 region has the DNA TGTGCCAGCAGCGGGGCAGGGGGATATCAGCCCCAGCATTTT. The V gene is TRBV7-2, the J gene TRBJ1-5, with 7 bases matching TRBD1. Germline loops: CDR1 SGHTA, CDR2 FQGNSA. V dropped 5 bases and J dropped 5; count of bases not matched to a gene: 6. The CDR3 has 14 residues.

The chain joins TRBV11-3 to TRBJ1-2; D uncertain. V was shortened by 6 bases and J by 0 bases, with 5 bases between the two germline ends. CDR3 length equals 12 residues. CDR1 and CDR2 from the germline V gene are SGHNT and YENEEA. The CDR3 bases are TGTGCCAGCAGTTCCACTAACTATGGCTACACCTTC. It specifies CASSSTNYGYTF. The full variable domain, rest sourced from reference TRBV11-3 and TRBJ1-2, is EAGVVQSPRYKIIEKKQPVAFWCNPISGHNTLYWYLQNLGQGPELLIRYENEEAVDDSQLPKDRFSAERLKGVDSTLKIQPAELGDSAVYLCASSSTNYGYTFGSGTRLTVV.

The chain joins TRBV10-3 to TRBJ2-5; a weak D match, TRBD2 (6 bases). This CDR3 region has 13 residues. V shed 4 bases and J shed 2 bases, with 8 bases lying between them. The germline V gene encodes CDR1 ENHRY and CDR2 SYGVKD. The CDR3 sequence is CAISGGEQETQYF. In nucleotides, the CDR3 is TGTGCCATCAGTGGGGGGGAGCAAGAGACCCAGTACTTC.

The chain employs TRBV27 and TRBJ1-2; tentative D call: TRBD1 (6 bases). With 8 bases removed from V and 7 bases from J, the gap between germline ends came to 17 bases. Germline V gene data show CDR1 as MNHEY and CDR2 as SMNVEV (reference sequence). The CDR3 is 13 residues long. In DNA, the CDR3 is TGTGCCAGCCGATACAGGGAATTGAGTGGCTACACCTTC. This gives the protein CASRYRELSGYTF.

The genes are TRBV19 and TRBJ1-2, with D uncertain. In germline, CDR1 is LNHDA, CDR2 SQIVND (reference sequence). The CDR3 is made up of 13 amino acids. The V end was cut by 10 bases, the J end by 4 bases, with 16 bases between. The CDR3 DNA sequence: TGTGCCACCTCCTGGACTGCGACCTATGGCTACACCTTC. Translated, it gives CATSWTATYGYTF.

The chain carries TRBV7-3 and TRBJ1-2; D perhaps matches TRBD1 (6 bases). V lost 2 bases, J lost 2 bases, and 12 bases lay in between. The CDR3 has 15 amino acids. The germline gives CDR1 SGHTA, CDR2 FQGTGA. As DNA, the CDR3 is TGTGCCAGCAGCTTATCCGGGACAAAGAACTATGGCTACACCTTC. It specifies CASSLSGTKNYGYTF.

Remarks on this clone: This CDR3 is also generated by other DNA sequences in the sample. V usage is TRBV7-3 and J usage is TRBJ2-1; 9 nucleotides line up with TRBD2. The CDR3 loop spans 15 amino acids. The junction had 5 bases not matched to a gene; V was cut back by 2 bases and J by 6 bases. Looked up from germline, CDR1 is SGHTA and CDR2 is FQGTGA. The CDR3 DNA is TGTGCCAGCAGCTTATCACTAGCGGGTGTCAATGAGCAGTTCTTC. Encoded protein: CASSLSLAGVNEQFF.

This clone was counted a single time. The V and J genes are TRBV11-2 and TRBJ2-5; TRBD1 matches at 9 bases. Germline CDR1 reads SGHAT; CDR2 reads FQNNGV. Trimming took 2 bases from V and 2 from J; bases not matched to a gene: 15. The CDR3 loop spans 19 amino acids. CDR3 sequence: CASSLRRPGQGHHQETQYF. CDR3 coding DNA: TGTGCCAGCAGCTTAAGGCGCCCGGGACAGGGTCATCATCAAGAGACCCAGTACTTC.

This rearrangement joins TRBV7-3 to TRBJ2-5, with 7 bases matching TRBD2. Per the germline V gene, CDR1 is SGHTA and CDR2 is FQGTGA. This CDR3 is 16 amino acids long. With 1 base clipped from V and 7 bases from J, the junction kept 12 bases outside the gene matches. CDR3 bases: TGTGCCAGCAGCTTAATGGCTAGCGGAAAAGACGGGACCCAGTACTTC. As protein: CASSLMASGKDGTQYF. Together with reference TRBV7-3 and TRBJ2-5, the CDR3 gives the full variable domain: GAGVSQTPSNKVTEKGKYVELRCDPISGHTALYWYRQSLGQGPEFLIYFQGTGAADDSGLPNDRFFAVRPEGSVSTLKIQRTERGDSAVYLCASSLMASGKDGTQYFGPGTRLLVL.

This chain links TRBV10-3 with TRBJ1-1; 8 nucleotides match TRBD1. This CDR3 is built from 13 residues. V lost 8 bases, J lost 1 base, and 3 bases stayed unmatched. Germline V lookup: CDR1 ENHRY, CDR2 SYGVKD. CDR3 residues: CAIAGTGNTEAFF. For the CDR3, the DNA is TGTGCCATCGCCGGGACAGGGAACACTGAAGCTTTCTTT.

This chain uses TRBV9 with TRBJ1-2; D gene uncertain. CDR3 length: 15 amino acids. Germline values: CDR1 SGDLS, CDR2 YYNGEE. V was cut by 2 bases and J by 4 bases, with 15 bases left in between. CDR3 sequence reads: CASSVYEARGYGYTF. The CDR3 DNA is TGTGCCAGCAGCGTTTATGAGGCGCGAGGCTATGGCTACACCTTC.

The chain employs TRBV18 and TRBJ2-1; TRBD2 agrees at 11 bases. CDR1 is KGHSH, CDR2 LQKENI, per germline. CDR3 size: 17 residues. V was clipped by 0 bases and J by 7 bases; unmatched bases: 8. CDR3 sequence: CASSPPLAGGPVNEQFF. The CDR3, as DNA: TGTGCCAGCTCACCACCGTTAGCGGGGGGGCCTGTGAATGAGCAGTTCTTC.

This clone is a singleton in its sample. One junction end disagrees with the germline gene, perhaps due to a read error. This rearrangement joins TRBV11-2 to TRBJ2-4; tentatively, D is TRBD2 (5 bases). Germline loops: CDR1 SGHAT, CDR2 FQNNGV. This CDR3 has 16 residues. CDR3 sequence: CASRLAPGKAKNIQYF. The CDR3 DNA reads TGTGCCAGCAGGTTAGCCCCCGGGAAAGCCAAAAACATTCAGTACTTC.

The J gene is TRBJ1-5, the V gene TRBV12-3 or TRBV12-4; maybe TRBD1 (6 bases). Trimming removed 3 bases at V and 5 bases at J, with 8 bases between. CDR3 size: 13 residues. CDR3 in amino acids: CASSFNRDQPQHF. In DNA form, the CDR3 reads TGTGCCAGCAGTTTCAACAGGGATCAGCCCCAGCATTTT.

This chain connects TRBV6-5 to TRBJ2-7; TRBD2 aligns across 10 bases. The CDR3 runs 13 residues. The V gene's germline CDR1 is MNHEY and CDR2 SVGAGI. The junction had 5 bases not matched to a gene; V was cut back by 7 bases and J by 5 bases. CDR3 nucleotides: TGTGCCAGCAAAATAGCGGGAGGCCACGAGCAGTACTTC. Its translation is CASKIAGGHEQYF.

The V and J genes are TRBV6-9 and TRBJ1-5; tentative D call: TRBD1 (5 bases). CDR3 length: 16 residues. The V gene's germline CDR1 is MNHGY and CDR2 SVAAGI. Trimming cost V 3 bases and J 4 bases, with 16 bases left between them. The CDR3 loop reads CASSYVVSGKNQPQHF. CDR3 in DNA: TGTGCCAGCAGTTACGTAGTCTCAGGGAAGAATCAGCCCCAGCATTTT.

The rearrangement joins TRBV6-5 to TRBJ2-7; 9 bases align to TRBD2. With V trimmed by 10 bases and J by 4 bases, 8 bases remained unmatched. Germline V gene sequence: CDR1 MNHEY, CDR2 SVGAGI. The CDR3 loop spans 13 amino acids. The CDR3 sequence: CATSGGLAYEQYF. The CDR3 DNA reads as TGTGCCACCTCGGGGGGACTAGCTTACGAGCAGTACTTC.

The chain employs TRBV12-5 and TRBJ1-2; unclear D gene. Per the germline V gene, CDR1 is LGHNT and CDR2 is FRNRAP. This CDR3 has 14 residues. Between the trimmed V and J ends, which lost 5 bases and 4 bases, there was a span of 14 bases. CDR3 DNA: TGTGCTAGTGGTAGCTCTGGTTCCTTCTATGGCTACACCTTC. Protein sequence: CASGSSGSFYGYTF.

In DNA form, the CDR3 reads TGTGCCAGCAGTCCGTCGACAGGGCCCCTCCACTTT. Protein product: CASSPSTGPLHF. This sequence joins TRBV27 and TRBJ1-6; 7 nucleotides line up with TRBD1. Germline V gene data show CDR1 as MNHEY and CDR2 as SMNVEV (reference sequence). The length of the CDR3 is 12 residues. V was clipped by 5 bases and J by 13 bases; unmatched bases: 5.

The V and J genes are TRBV14 and TRBJ2-2; D is undetermined. This CDR3 spans 16 amino acids. Trimming stripped 4 bases from V and 3 bases from J, with 15 bases between. Per germline, CDR1 SGHDN and CDR2 FVKESK. CDR3 in amino acids: CASSPYHSRDTGELFF. For the CDR3, the DNA is TGTGCCAGCAGCCCATACCACTCCCGAGACACCGGGGAGCTGTTTTTT. Filled out from reference TRBV14 and TRBJ2-2, the complete variable domain reads EAGVTQFPSHSVIEKGQTVTLRCDPISGHDNLYWYRRVMGKEIKFLLHFVKESKQDESGMPNNRFLAERTGGTYSTLKVQPAELEDSGVYFCASSPYHSRDTGELFFGEGSRLTVL.

The V gene is TRBV28, the J gene TRBJ1-2; D not resolved. The V end was cut by 6 bases, the J end by 4 bases, with 18 bases between. This CDR3 has 15 residues. Looked up from germline, CDR1 is MDHEN and CDR2 is SYDVKM. CDR3 DNA sequence: TGTGCCAGCAGCGTTGGTGGTGCGCAATCCTATGGCTACACCTTC. Encoded protein: CASSVGGAQSYGYTF.

The chain combines TRBV29-1 with TRBJ2-2, with TRBD1 identical over 8 bases. CDR1 SQVTM and CDR2 ANQGSEA come from the germline V gene. The CDR3 contains 13 residues. The V and J ends lost 2 bases and 7 bases, in that order; junction bases with no gene match: 3. In DNA, the CDR3 is TGCAGCGTTGAACAGGGGGCGGGCGGGGAGCTGTTTTTT. Protein sequence: CSVEQGAGGELFF.